The entry that follows covers one TCR beta chain sequence. This sample was included in a study of T cell changes during pregnancy in multiple sclerosis. V lost 2 bases and J lost 0, with 12 bases in between. This CDR3 contains 15 residues. CDR1 is SGHNT and CDR2 is YYREEE in the germline V gene (reference sequence). The protocol was immunoSEQ multiplex PCR, while the TCRdb copy is restricted to in-frame clones and leaves out a portion. This table has some 70,000 clones, around 85% appearing once. Here the sequenced sample was peripheral blood, taken before pregnancy. This sequence originates from a female donor with multiple sclerosis, enrolled in a pregnancy study. The chain recombines TRBV5-4 with TRBJ2-7; D is perhaps TRBD1 (6 bases). The CDR3 is CASSFPGQASYEQYF. CDR3 DNA: TGTGCCAGCAGCTTTCCGGGACAAGCCTCCTACGAGCAGTACTTC.